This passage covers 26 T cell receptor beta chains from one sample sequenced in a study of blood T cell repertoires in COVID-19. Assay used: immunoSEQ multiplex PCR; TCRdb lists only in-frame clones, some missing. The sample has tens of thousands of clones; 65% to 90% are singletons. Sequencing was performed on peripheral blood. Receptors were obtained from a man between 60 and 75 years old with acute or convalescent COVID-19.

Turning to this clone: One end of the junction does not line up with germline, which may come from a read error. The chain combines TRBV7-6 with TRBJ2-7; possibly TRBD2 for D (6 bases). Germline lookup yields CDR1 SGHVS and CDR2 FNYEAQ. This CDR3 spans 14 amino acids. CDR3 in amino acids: CASSPSGAGPRLHF. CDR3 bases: TGTGCCAGCAGTCCTTCCGGGGCGGGGCCGAGGCTACACTTC.

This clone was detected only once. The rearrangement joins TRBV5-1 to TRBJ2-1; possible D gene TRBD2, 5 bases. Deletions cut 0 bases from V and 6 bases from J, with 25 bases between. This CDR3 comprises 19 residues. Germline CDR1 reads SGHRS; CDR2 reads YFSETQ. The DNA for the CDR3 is TGCGCCAGCAGCTTGGCCGGGGATTGGGGTAGTCAGCGTTTCAATGAGCAGTTCTTC. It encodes CASSLAGDWGSQRFNEQFF.

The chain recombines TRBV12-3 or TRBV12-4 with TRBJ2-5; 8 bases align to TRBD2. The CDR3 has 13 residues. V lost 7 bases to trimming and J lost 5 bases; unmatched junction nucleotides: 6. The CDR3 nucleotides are TGTGCCAGCACCCTAGCGGGTTGGGAGACCCAGTACTTC. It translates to CASTLAGWETQYF.

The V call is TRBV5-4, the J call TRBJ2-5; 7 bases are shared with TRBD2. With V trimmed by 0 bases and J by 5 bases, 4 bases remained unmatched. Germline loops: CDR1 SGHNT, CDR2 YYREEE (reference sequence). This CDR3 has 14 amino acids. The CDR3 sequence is CASSLGGEGETQYF. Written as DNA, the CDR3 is TGTGCCAGCAGCTTGGGCGGGGAGGGGGAGACCCAGTACTTC.

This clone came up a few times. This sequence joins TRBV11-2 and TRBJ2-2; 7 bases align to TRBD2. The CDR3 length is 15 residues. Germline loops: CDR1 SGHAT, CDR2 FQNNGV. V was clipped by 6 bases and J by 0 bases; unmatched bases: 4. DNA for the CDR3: TGTGCCAGCAGATCGGGACTACCGAACACCGGGGAGCTGTTTTTT. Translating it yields CASRSGLPNTGELFF. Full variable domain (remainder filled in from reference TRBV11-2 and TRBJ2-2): EAGVAQSPRYKIIEKRQSVAFWCNPISGHATLYWYQQILGQGPKLLIQFQNNGVVDDSQLPKDRFSAERLKGVDSTLKIQPAKLEDSAVYLCASRSGLPNTGELFFGEGSRLTVL.

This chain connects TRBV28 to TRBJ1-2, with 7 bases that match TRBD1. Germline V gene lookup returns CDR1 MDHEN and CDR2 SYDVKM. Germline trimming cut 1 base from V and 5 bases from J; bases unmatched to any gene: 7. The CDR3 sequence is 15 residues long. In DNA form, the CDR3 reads TGTGCCAGCAGTTTATCGGCAGGGGGTCGGTATGGCTACACCTTC. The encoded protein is CASSLSAGGRYGYTF.

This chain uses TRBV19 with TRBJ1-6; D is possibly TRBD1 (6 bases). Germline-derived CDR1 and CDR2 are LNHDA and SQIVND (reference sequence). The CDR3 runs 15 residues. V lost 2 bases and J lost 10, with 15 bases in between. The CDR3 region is CASSIRDNRVSPLHF. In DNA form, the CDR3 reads TGTGCCAGTAGTATACGGGACAACAGGGTATCACCCCTCCACTTT.

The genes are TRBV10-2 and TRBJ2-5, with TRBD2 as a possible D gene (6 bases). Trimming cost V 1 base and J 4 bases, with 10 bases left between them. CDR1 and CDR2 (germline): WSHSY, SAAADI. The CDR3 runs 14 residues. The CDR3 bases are TGCGCCAGCAGTGAGTTGCAGGGAGGAGAGACCCAGTACTTC. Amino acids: CASSELQGGETQYF.

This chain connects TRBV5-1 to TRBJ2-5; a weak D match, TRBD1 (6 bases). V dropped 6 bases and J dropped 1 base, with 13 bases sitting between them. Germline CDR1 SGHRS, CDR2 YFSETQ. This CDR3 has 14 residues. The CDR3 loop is CASNVQGGQETQYF. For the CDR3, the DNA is TGCGCCAGCAATGTACAGGGCGGCCAAGAGACCCAGTACTTC.

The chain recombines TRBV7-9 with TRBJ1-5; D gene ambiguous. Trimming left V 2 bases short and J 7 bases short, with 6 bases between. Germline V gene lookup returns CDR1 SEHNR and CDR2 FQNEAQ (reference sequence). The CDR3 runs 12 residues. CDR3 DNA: TGTGCCAGCAGCTTACCTAGCCAGCCCCAGCATTTT. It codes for CASSLPSQPQHF.

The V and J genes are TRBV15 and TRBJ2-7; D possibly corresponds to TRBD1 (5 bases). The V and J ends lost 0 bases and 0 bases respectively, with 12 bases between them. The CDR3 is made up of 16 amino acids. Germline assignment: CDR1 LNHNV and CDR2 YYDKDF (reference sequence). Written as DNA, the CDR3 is TGTGCCACCAGCAGAGATTTAGGGGTGAGCTCCTACGAGCAGTACTTC. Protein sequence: CATSRDLGVSSYEQYF.

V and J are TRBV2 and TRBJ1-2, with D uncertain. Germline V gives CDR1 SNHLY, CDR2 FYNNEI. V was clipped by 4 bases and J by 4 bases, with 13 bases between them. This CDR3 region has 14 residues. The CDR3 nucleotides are TGTGCCAGCAGTGTGGGCCTGGTCGCCTATGGCTACACCTTC. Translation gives CASSVGLVAYGYTF.

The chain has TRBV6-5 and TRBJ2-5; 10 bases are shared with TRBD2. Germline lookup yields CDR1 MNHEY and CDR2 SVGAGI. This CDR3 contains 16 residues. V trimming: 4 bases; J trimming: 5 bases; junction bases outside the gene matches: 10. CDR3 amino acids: CASSSPKRGGGETQYF. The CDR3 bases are TGTGCCAGCAGTTCCCCGAAGCGGGGGGGCGGGGAGACCCAGTACTTC.

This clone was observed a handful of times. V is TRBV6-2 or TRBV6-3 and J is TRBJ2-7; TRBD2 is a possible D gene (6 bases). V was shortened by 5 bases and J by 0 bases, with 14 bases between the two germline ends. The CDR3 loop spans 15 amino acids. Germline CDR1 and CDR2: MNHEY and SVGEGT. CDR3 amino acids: CASSRAGTDSYEQYF. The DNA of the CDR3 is TGTGCCAGCAGTCGAGCCGGGACTGACTCCTACGAGCAGTACTTC.

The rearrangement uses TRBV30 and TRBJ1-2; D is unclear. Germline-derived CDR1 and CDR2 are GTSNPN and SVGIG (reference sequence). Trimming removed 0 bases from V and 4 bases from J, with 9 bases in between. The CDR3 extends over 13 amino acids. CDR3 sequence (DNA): TGTGCCTGGAGTGTATACACGGGCTATGGCTACACCTTC. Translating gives CAWSVYTGYGYTF.

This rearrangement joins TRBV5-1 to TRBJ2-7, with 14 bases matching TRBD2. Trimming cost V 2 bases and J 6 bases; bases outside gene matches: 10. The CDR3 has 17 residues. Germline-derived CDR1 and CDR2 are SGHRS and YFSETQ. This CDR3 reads CASSFGPPGTSGSEQYF. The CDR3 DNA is TGCGCCAGCAGCTTTGGTCCCCCCGGGACTAGCGGGAGCGAGCAGTACTTC.

The CDR3 sequence is CASSPRRNTEAFF. In DNA, the CDR3 is TGTGCCAGCAGCCCTAGGCGGAACACTGAAGCTTTCTTT. V gene TRBV27 combines with J gene TRBJ1-1, with D unresolved. This CDR3 contains 13 residues. The germline CDR1 and CDR2 sequences are MNHEY and SMNVEV (reference sequence). The V gene lost 6 bases and the J gene lost 1 base, with 9 bases spanning the gap.

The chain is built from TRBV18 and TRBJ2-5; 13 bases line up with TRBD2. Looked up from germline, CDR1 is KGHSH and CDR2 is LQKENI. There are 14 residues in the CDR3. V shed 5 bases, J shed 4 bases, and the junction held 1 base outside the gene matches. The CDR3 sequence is CASSRTSGRETQYF. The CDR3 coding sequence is TGTGCCAGCTCAAGGACTAGCGGGAGAGAGACCCAGTACTTC.

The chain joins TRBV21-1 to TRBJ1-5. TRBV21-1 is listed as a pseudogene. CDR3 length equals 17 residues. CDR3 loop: CASSKVWSDYSNQPQHF. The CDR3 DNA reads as TGTGCCAGCAGCAAAGTATGGTCAGACTATAGCAATCAGCCCCAGCATTTT.

The CDR3 DNA reads TGTGCAAGTCGCTTAGTGGGGGACAGGGGAACTGAAGCTTTCTTT. The encoded protein is CASRLVGDRGTEAFF. The chain uses TRBV12-2 and TRBJ1-1; the DNA was not compared with TRBD1, the D call given in the table. TRBV12-2 is assigned pseudogene status. The CDR3 is 15 residues long.

The CDR3 loop is CASSYSLALYNEQFF. CDR3 DNA sequence: TGTGCCAGCAGTTACTCGCTAGCGTTATACAATGAGCAGTTCTTC. The gene calls are TRBV6-6 and TRBJ2-1, with a tentative D call TRBD2 (6 bases). V lost 0 bases, J lost 4 bases, and 10 bases lay in between. Germline CDR1 reads MNHNY; CDR2 reads SVGAGI (reference sequence). The CDR3 loop spans 15 amino acids.

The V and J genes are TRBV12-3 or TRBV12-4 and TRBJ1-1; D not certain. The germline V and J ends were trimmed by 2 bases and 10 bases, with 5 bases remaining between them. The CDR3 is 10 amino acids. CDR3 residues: CASSLRGAFF. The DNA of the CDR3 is TGTGCCAGCAGTTTACGGGGAGCTTTCTTT.

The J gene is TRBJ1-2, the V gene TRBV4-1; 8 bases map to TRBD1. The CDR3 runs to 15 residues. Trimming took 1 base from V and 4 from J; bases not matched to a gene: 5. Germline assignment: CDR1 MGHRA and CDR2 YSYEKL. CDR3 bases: TGCGCCAGCAGCCAAGTGGGCCAGGGGGCCTATGGCTACACCTTC. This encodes CASSQVGQGAYGYTF.

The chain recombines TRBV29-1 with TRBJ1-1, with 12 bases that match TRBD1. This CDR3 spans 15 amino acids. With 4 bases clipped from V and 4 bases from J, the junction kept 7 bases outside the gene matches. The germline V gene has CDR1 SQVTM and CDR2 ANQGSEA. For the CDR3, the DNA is TGCAGCGTTGGTGGGACAGGGGGCTGGAGCACTGAAGCTTTCTTT. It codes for CSVGGTGGWSTEAFF.

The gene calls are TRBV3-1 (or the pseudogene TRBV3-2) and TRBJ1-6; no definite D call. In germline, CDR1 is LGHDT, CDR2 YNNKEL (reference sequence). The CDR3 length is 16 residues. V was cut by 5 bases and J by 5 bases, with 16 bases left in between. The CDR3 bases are TGTGCCAGCAGCGTGCGGGCATCGCAGAATAATTCACCCCTCCACTTT. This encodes CASSVRASQNNSPLHF.

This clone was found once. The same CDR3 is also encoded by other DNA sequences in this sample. CDR3 protein: CASSLGATVGGEQFF. DNA for the CDR3: TGTGCCAGCAGCTTGGGGGCCACAGTGGGGGGGGAGCAGTTCTTC. The chain has TRBV5-8 and TRBJ2-1, with 7 bases lining up with TRBD2. This CDR3 contains 15 residues. V trimming: 0 bases; J trimming: 10 bases; junction bases outside the gene matches: 10. CDR1 is SGHTS and CDR2 is YDEGEE in the germline V gene.